A selection of T cell receptor beta chains follows, all from one sample in a study of regulatory T cells in long-lasting Graves disease. TCRdb reanalysed the multiplex PCR reads using MiXCR and keeps one entry per CDR3 protein. The sample lists 350,000 to 500,000 distinct CDR3 sequences; roughly 23% were seen once. Material: peripheral blood mononuclear cells (PBMCs), obtained when the disease was refractory, from a patient treated with antithyroid drugs. These receptors all stem from a female donor with Graves disease. The CDR3 runs from the conserved cysteine through the conserved F or W. D genes are given only for firm matches. Some rows have no size entry. The others give once, few or many, or a class for an expanded clone.

clone_size j_call d_call v_call cdr3_nt cdr3_aa
many TRBJ2-5 TRBD2 TRBV6-1 TGTGCCAGCAGCCTGCCCCGAGGTAGCGGGAGCCAAGAGACCCAGTACTTC CASSLPRGSGSQETQYF
. TRBJ2-3 . TRBV5-1 TGCGCCAGCAGCTTGGTCGGGGAAGTAGGCACAGATACGCAGTATTTT CASSLVGEVGTDTQYF
many TRBJ2-2 TRBD1 TRBV28 TGTGCCAGCAGACTAACCGGGACAGAGAACACCGGGGAGCTGTTTTTT CASRLTGTENTGELFF
few TRBJ2-1 TRBD2 TRBV3-1 TGTGCCAGCAGCATGGGCAGGACTAGCTCCTACAATGAGCAGTTCTTC CASSMGRTSSYNEQFF
many TRBJ2-7 TRBD2 TRBV2 TGTGCCAGCGATTGGTCTAGCGGGTACGAGCAGTACTTC CASDWSSGYEQYF
. TRBJ2-3 . TRBV5-4 TGTGCCAGCAGCTCCGAGGCTAGTTCAGATACGCAGTATTTT CASSSEASSDTQYF
many TRBJ2-5 . TRBV20-1 TGCAGTGCTAGAGATCGACTAGGAGAGACCCAGTACTTC CSARDRLGETQYF
many TRBJ2-7 TRBD2 TRBV12-3/TRBV12-4 TGTGCCAGCAGCCCTGGACTAGCGATTACCGAGCAGTACTTC CASSPGLAITEQYF
few TRBJ1-1 . TRBV29-1 TGCAGCGCCCCCGAAGCTTTCTTT CSAPEAFF
many TRBJ2-7 TRBD2 TRBV11-2 TGTGCCACCTCAAACACCGGGACTAGCGGGGGACTTCCTTCCTACGAGCAGTACTTC CATSNTGTSGGLPSYEQYF
many TRBJ2-5 TRBD2 TRBV27 TGTGCCAGCAACCCGACTAGGACGGGGGGAGAGACCCAGTACTTC CASNPTRTGGETQYF
few TRBJ1-4 . TRBV2 TGTGCCAGCAGGTTCAGGGGAGCAACTAATGAAAAACTGTTTTTT CASRFRGATNEKLFF